These 9 T cell receptor beta chains came from one sample sequenced in a study of shared clonotypes between healthy human individuals. Some clones are missing from TCRdb's copy, which holds only in-frame ones; the method was immunoSEQ multiplex PCR. The sample contains about 1.1 million clones, more than 75% of which appear only once. Material: memory CD4+ T cells from PBMCs. Described subset: CD45RA-negative fraction. Receptors were obtained from a man aged 18 to 29 in good health. Some clones in this sample may be carry-over from other donors' samples.

The chain combines TRBV10-1 with TRBJ2-6; D perhaps matches TRBD1 (5 bases). V dropped 1 base and J dropped 0 bases, with 13 bases sitting between them. Germline-derived CDR1 and CDR2 are WNHNN and SYGVQD (reference sequence). The CDR3 spans 18 residues. CDR3 DNA sequence: TGCGCCAGCAGTGAGTGTCAGGGTGTACCCTCTGGGGCCAACGTCCTGACTTTC. The encoded protein is CASSECQGVPSGANVLTF.

The chain combines TRBV5-1 with TRBJ1-1; 7 nucleotides match TRBD1. Germline-derived CDR1 and CDR2 are SGHRS and YFSETQ. CDR3 length: 16 residues. Trimming at V came to 1 base and at J to 1 base, leaving 7 bases not matched to a gene. The DNA for the CDR3 is TGCGCCAGCAGCTTGCGGGAACGGACAGGGAACACTGAAGCTTTCTTT. It specifies CASSLRERTGNTEAFF.

CDR3 sequence: CAISTGDGHNQPQHF. The DNA for the CDR3 is TGTGCCATCAGTACCGGGGACGGACACAATCAGCCCCAGCATTTT. This chain links TRBV10-3 with TRBJ1-5; TRBD1 is a possible D gene (5 bases). V was trimmed by 5 bases and J by 3 bases, leaving 14 bases between them. CDR1 is ENHRY and CDR2 is SYGVKD in the germline V gene. CDR3 length: 15 residues.

Comments on this clone: The CDR3 does not close with the conserved phenylalanine or tryptophan, likely indicating a read error. This rearrangement joins TRBV6-5 to TRBJ2-2, with D possibly being TRBD2 (5 bases). Looked up from germline, CDR1 is MNHEY and CDR2 is SVGAGI. Trimming shortened V by 6 bases and J by 7 bases, and 18 bases separated the two germline ends. CDR3 length: 15 amino acids. The CDR3 here is CASREEALQGGELFV. The CDR3, as DNA: TGTGCCAGCAGGGAGGAGGCGTTGCAAGGCGGGGAGCTGTTTGTT.

V usage is TRBV29-1 and J usage is TRBJ2-3; D gene ambiguous. V was trimmed by 6 bases and J by 1 base, leaving 8 bases between them. Germline V gives CDR1 SQVTM, CDR2 ANQGSEA. This CDR3 region has 12 residues. The CDR3 bases are TGCAGCGTCACTGGACGCACAGATACGCAGTATTTT. It yields the protein CSVTGRTDTQYF.

This sequence joins TRBV5-4 and TRBJ1-1; 7 positions match TRBD1. This CDR3 comprises 15 residues. Losses at the gene ends were 3 bases for V and 3 bases for J; bases not matched to a gene: 8. CDR1 and CDR2 from the germline V gene are SGHNT and YYREEE (reference sequence). CDR3 sequence (DNA): TGTGCCAGCAGCTGGACTCAGGGGGGGGACACTGAAGCTTTCTTT. Residues: CASSWTQGGDTEAFF.

The rearrangement joins TRBV11-2 to TRBJ1-3, with D maybe TRBD1 (5 bases). Germline V gene lookup returns CDR1 SGHAT and CDR2 FQNNGV. CDR3 length equals 14 residues. Trimming stripped 3 bases from V and 0 bases from J, with 6 bases between. CDR3 nucleotide sequence: TGTGCCAGCAGCTTGGGACTCTCTGGAAACACCATATATTTT. Translating it yields CASSLGLSGNTIYF.

On this clone itself: The identical CDR3 is also encoded by other nucleotide sequences in the sample. The chain links TRBV6-5 to TRBJ1-1; D unclear. V was trimmed by 4 bases and J by 2 bases, leaving 8 bases between them. Germline CDR1 reads MNHEY; CDR2 reads SVGAGI. The CDR3 has 13 residues. CDR3 coding DNA: TGTGCCAGCAGTTCGCAGTTCAACACTGAAGCTTTCTTT. It specifies CASSSQFNTEAFF.

The V call is TRBV7-3, the J call TRBJ2-1, with a weak D call TRBD2 (5 bases). The CDR3 totals 17 residues. Germline CDR1 SGHTA, CDR2 FQGTGA. Trimming took off 0 bases at V and 2 bases at J, with 14 bases between the two ends. The CDR3 region is CASSLTGGGSAYNEQFF. In DNA, the CDR3 is TGTGCCAGCAGCTTAACGGGTGGAGGTTCGGCCTACAATGAGCAGTTCTTC. The whole variable domain, remainder taken from reference TRBV7-3 and TRBJ2-1, is GAGVSQTPSNKVTEKGKYVELRCDPISGHTALYWYRQSLGQGPEFLIYFQGTGAADDSGLPNDRFFAVRPEGSVSTLKIQRTERGDSAVYLCASSLTGGGSAYNEQFFGPGTRLTVL.